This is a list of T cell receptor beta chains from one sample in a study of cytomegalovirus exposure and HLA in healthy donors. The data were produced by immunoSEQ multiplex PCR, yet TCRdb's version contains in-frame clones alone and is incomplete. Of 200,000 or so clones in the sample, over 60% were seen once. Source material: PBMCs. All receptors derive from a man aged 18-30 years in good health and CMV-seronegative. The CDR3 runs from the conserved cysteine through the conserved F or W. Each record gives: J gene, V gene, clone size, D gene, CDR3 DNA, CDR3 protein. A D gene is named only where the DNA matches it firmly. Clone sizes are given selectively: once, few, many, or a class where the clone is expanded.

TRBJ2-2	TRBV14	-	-	TGTGCCAGCAGCCAAGATAATAACAGATGGACCGGGGAGCTGTTTTTT	CASSQDNNRWTGELFF
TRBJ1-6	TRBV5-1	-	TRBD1	TGCGCCAGCAGCTTGACAGGGGACTCTAATAATTCACCCCTCCACTTT	CASSLTGDSNNSPLHF
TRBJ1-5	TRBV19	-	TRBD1	TGTGCCAGTAGTATGGCCGACAGGGGGGGGGCATTGAGCAATCAGCCCCAGCATTTT	CASSMADRGGALSNQPQHF
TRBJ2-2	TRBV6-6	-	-	TGTGCCAGCAGCCCAATGTCAGGGGACACCGGGGAGCTGTTTTTT	CASSPMSGDTGELFF
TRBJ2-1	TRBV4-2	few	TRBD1	TGTGCCAGCAGCCCGGGACAGGGAAACAATGAGCAGTTCTTC	CASSPGQGNNEQFF
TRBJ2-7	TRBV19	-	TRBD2	TGTGCCAGTAGTATGGGAGGGCTGGCGTACGAGCAGTACTTC	CASSMGGLAYEQYF
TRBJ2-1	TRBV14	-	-	TGTGCCAGCAGCCGAAACCTAGCAAGTGAGCAGTTCTTC	CASSRNLASEQFF
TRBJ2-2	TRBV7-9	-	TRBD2	TGTGCCAGCAGCTTCGGGATAGCGGGACTCGGGGAGCTGTTTTTT	CASSFGIAGLGELFF
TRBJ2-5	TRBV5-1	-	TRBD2	TGCGCCAGCAGCTCGGCGGGAGCTGGGCGAGAGACCCGGTACTTC	CASSSAGAGRETRYF
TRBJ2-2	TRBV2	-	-	TGTGCCAGCAGTGAATACGGCGGTGCGGGCCTAAACACCGGGGAGCTGTTTTTT	CASSEYGGAGLNTGELFF
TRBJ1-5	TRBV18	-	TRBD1	TGTGCCAGCTCACCCGACAGGGGTCAGCCCCAGCATTTT	CASSPDRGQPQHF
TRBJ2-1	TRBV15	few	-	TGTGCCACCAGCAGAGAGAGTCAGGGGTACGACAATGAGCAGTTCTTC	CATSRESQGYDNEQFF